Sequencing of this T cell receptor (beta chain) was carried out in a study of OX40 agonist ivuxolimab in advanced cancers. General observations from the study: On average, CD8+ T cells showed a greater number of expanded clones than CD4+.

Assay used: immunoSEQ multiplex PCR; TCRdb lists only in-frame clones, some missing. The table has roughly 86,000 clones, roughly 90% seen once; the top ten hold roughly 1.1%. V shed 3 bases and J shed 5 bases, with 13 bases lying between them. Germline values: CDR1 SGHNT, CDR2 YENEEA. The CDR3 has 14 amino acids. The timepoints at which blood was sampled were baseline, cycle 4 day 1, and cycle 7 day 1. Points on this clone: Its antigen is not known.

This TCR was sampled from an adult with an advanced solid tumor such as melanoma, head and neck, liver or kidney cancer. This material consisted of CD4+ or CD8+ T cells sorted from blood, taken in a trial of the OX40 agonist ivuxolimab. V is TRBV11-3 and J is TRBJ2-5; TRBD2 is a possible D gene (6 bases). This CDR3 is CASSFVTSLETQYF. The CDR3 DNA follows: TGTGCCAGCAGCTTCGTGACTAGTTTGGAGACCCAGTACTTC.